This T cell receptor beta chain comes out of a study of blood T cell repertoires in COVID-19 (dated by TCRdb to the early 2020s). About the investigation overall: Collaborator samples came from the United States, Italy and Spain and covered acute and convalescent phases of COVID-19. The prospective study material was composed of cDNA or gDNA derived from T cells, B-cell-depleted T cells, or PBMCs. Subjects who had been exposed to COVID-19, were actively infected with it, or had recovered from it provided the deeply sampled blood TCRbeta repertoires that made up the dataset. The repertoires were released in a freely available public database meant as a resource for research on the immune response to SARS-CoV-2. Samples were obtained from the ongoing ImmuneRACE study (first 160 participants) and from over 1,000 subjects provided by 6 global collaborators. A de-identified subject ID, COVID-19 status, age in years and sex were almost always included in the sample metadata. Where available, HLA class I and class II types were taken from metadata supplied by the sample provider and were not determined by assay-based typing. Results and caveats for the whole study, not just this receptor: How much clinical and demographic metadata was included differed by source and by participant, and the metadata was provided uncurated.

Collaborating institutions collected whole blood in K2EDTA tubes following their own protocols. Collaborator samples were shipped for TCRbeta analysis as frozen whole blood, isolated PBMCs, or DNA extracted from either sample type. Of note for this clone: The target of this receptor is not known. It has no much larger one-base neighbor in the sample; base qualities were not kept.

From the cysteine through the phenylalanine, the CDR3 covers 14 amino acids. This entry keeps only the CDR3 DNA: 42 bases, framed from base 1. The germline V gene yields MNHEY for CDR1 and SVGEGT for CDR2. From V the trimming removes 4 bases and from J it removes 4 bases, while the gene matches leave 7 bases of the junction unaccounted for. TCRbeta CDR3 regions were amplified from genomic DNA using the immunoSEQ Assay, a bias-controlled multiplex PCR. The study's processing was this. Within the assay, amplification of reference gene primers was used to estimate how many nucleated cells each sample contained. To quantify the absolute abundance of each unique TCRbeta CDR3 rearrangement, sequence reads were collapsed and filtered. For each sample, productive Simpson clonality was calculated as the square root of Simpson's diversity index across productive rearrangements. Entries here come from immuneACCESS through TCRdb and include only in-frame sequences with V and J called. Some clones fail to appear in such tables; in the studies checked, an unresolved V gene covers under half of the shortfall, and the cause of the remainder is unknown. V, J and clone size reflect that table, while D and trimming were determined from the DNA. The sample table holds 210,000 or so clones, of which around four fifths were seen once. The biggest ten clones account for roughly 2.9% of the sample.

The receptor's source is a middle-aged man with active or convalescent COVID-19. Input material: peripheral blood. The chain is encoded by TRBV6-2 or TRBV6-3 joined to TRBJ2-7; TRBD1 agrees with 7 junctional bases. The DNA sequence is TGTGCCAGCAGTTTCGACAGGGTGGCGTACGAGCAGTACTTC. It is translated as CASSFDRVAYEQYF.